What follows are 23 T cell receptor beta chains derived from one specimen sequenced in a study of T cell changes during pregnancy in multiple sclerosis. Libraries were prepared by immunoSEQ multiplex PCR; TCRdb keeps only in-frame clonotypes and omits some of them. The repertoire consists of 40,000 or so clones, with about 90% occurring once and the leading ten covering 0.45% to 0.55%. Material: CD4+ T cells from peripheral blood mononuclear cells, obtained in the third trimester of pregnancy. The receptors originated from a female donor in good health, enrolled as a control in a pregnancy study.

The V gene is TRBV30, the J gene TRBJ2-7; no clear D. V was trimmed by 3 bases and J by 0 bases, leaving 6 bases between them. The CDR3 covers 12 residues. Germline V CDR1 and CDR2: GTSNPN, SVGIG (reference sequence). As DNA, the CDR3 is TGTGCCTGGAGCCCCGGCTCCTACGAGCAGTACTTC. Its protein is CAWSPGSYEQYF.

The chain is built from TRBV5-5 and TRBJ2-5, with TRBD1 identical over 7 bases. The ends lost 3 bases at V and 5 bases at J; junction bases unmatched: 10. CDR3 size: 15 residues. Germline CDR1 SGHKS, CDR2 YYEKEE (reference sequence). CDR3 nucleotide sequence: TGTGCCAGCAGCTCCACGACAGGGTGGGGGGAGACCCAGTACTTC. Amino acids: CASSSTTGWGETQYF.

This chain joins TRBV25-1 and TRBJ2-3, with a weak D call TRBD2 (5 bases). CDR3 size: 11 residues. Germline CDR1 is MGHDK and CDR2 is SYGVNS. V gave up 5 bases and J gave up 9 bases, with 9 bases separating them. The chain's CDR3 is CASSTTGTQYF. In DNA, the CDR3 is TGTGCCAGCAGTACGACGGGGACGCAGTATTTT.

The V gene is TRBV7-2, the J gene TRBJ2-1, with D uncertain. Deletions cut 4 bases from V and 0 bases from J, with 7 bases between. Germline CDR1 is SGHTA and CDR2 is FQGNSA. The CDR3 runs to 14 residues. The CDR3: CASSYTSSYNEQFF. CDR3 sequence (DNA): TGTGCCAGCAGCTACACCTCCTCCTACAATGAGCAGTTCTTC.

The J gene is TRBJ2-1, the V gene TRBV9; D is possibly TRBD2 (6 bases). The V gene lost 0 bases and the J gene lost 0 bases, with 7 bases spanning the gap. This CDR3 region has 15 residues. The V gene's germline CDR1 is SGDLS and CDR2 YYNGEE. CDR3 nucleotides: TGTGCCAGCAGCGTAGATAGCGGCTCCTACAATGAGCAGTTCTTC. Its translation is CASSVDSGSYNEQFF.

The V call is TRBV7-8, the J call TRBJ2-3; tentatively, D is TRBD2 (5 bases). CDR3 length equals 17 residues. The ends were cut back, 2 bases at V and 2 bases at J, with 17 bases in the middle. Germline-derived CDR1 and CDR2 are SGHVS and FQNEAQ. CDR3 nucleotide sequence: TGTGCCAGCAGCTTAAAAATGGGCGGCCGGGACACAGATACGCAGTATTTT. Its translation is CASSLKMGGRDTDTQYF.

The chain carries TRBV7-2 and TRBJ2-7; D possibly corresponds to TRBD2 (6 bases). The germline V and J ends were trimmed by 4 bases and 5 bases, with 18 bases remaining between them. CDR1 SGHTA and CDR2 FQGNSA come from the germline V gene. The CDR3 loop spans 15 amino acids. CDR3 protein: CASSSWGERKNEQYF. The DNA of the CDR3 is TGTGCCAGCAGCTCCTGGGGGGAGAGGAAGAACGAGCAGTACTTC. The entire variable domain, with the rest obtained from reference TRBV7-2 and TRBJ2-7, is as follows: GAGVSQSPSNKVTEKGKDVELRCDPISGHTALYWYRQSLGQGLEFLIYFQGNSAPDKSGLPSDRFSAERTGGSVSTLTIQRTQQEDSAVYLCASSSWGERKNEQYFGPGTRLTVT.

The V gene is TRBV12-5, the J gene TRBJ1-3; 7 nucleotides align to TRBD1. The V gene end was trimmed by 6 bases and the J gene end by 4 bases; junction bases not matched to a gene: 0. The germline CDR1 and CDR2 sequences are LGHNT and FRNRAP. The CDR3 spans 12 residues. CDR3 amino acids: CASGTGGNTIYF. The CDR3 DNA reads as TGTGCTAGTGGGACAGGGGGAAACACCATATATTTT.

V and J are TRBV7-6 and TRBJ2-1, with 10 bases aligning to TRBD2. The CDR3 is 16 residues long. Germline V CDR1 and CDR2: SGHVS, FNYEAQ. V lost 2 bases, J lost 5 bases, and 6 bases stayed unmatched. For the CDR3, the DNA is TGTGCCAGCAGCTTAACTAGCGGGATCGTAAACAATGAGCAGTTCTTC. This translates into CASSLTSGIVNNEQFF.

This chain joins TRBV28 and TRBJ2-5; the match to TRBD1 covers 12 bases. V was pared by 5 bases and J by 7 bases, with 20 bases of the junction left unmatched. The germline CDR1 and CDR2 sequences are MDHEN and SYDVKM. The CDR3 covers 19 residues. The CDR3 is CASSPQPGQGASGMGTQYF. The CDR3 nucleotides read TGTGCCAGCAGTCCCCAACCGGGACAGGGGGCTTCGGGGATGGGGACCCAGTACTTC.

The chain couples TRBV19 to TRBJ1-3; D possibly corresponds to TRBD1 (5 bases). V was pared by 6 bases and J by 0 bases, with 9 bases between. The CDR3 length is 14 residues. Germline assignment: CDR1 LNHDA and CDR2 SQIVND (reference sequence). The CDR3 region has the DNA TGTGCCAGTAGCCTCGACAGCTCTGGAAACACCATATATTTT. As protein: CASSLDSSGNTIYF.

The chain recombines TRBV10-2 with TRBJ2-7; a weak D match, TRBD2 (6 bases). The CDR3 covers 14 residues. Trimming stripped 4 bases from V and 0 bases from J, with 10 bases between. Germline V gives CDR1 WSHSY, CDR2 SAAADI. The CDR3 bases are TGCGCCAGCAGTGGGGCGGGGAGCTCCTACGAGCAGTACTTC. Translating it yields CASSGAGSSYEQYF.

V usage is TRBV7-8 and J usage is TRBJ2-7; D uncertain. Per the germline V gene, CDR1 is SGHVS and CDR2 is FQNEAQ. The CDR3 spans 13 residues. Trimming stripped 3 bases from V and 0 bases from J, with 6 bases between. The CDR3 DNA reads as TGTGCCAGCAGCTTTCGCTACTCCTACGAGCAGTACTTC. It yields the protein CASSFRYSYEQYF.

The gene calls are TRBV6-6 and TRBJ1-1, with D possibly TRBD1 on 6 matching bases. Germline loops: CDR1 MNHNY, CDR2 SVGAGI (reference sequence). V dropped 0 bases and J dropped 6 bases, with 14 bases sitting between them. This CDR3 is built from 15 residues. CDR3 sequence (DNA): TGTGCCAGCAGTTACTCGAACAGGGTGGGGGCTGAAGCTTTCTTT. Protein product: CASSYSNRVGAEAFF.

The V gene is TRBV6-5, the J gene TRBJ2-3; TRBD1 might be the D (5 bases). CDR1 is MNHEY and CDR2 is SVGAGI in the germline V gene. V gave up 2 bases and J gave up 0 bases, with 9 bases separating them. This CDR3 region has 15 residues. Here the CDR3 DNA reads TGTGCCAGCAGTTACAGGGGTGGAAGCACAGATACGCAGTATTTT. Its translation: CASSYRGGSTDTQYF.

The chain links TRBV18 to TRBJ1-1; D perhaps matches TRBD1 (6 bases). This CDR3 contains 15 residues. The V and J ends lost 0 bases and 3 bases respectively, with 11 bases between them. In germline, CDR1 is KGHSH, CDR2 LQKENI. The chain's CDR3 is CASSPPGQTDTEAFF. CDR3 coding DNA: TGTGCCAGCTCACCACCCGGACAGACCGACACTGAAGCTTTCTTT.

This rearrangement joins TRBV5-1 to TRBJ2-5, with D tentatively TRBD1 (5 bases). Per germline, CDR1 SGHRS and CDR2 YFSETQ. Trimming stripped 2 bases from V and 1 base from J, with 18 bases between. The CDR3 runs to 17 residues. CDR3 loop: CASSFSRPGRRQETQYF. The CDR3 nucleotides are TGCGCCAGCAGCTTTTCCCGCCCAGGGCGCCGCCAAGAGACCCAGTACTTC.

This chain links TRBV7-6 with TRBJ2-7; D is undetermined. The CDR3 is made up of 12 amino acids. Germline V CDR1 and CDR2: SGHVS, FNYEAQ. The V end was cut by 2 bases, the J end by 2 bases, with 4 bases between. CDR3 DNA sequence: TGTGCCAGCAGCTTAAATACCTACGAGCAGTACTTC. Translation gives CASSLNTYEQYF.

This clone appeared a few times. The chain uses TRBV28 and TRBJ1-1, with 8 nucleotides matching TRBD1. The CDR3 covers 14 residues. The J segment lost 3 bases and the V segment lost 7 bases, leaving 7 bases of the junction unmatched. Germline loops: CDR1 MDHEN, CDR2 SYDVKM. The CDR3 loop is CASMVRGLHTEAFF. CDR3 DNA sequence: TGTGCCAGCATGGTCAGGGGGCTACACACTGAAGCTTTCTTT. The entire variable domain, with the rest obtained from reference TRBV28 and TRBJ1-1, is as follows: DVKVTQSSRYLVKRTGEKVFLECVQDMDHENMFWYRQDPGLGLRLIYFSYDVKMKEKGDIPEGYSVSREKKERFSLILESASTNQTSMYLCASMVRGLHTEAFFGQGTRLTVV.

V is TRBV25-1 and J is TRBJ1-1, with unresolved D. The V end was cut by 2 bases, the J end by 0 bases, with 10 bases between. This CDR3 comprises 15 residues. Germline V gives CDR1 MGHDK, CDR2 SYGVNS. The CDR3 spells CASSEARLMNTEAFF. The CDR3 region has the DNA TGTGCCAGCAGTGAAGCCAGGCTGATGAACACTGAAGCTTTCTTT.

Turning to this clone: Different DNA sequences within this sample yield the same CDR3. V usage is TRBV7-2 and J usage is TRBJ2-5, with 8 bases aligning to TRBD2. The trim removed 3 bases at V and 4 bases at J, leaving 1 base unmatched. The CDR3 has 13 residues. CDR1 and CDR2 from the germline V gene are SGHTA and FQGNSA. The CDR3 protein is CASSLAGGETQYF. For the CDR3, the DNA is TGTGCCAGCAGCTTGGCGGGGGGAGAGACCCAGTACTTC.

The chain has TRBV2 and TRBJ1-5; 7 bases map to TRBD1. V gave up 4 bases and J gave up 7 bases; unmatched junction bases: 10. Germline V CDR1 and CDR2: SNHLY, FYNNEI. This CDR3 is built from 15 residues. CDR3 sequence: CASSVKDVGGQPQHF. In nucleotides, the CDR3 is TGTGCCAGCAGTGTGAAAGACGTAGGGGGCCAGCCCCAGCATTTT.

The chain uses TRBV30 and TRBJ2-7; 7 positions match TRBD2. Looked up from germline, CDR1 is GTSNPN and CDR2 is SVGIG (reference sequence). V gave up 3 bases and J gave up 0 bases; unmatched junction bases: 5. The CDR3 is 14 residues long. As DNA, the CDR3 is TGTGCCTGGAGAAGGGGAGGGGCCTCCTACGAGCAGTACTTC. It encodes CAWRRGGASYEQYF.